Included here is one TCR beta chain sequence, with context. It has no known antigen specificity. Germline and junction disagree at one end, which may indicate a read error. To prepare the library, 5' RACE was applied. TCRdb records Illumina HiSeq 2500 as the sequencer. A second roughly 7 to 11 cycle PCR used a sample-barcoded 5' primer and a J-beta primer mix. Each TCR beta cDNA molecule received a unique molecular identifier from a template-switch 5' adaptor carrying 12 random nucleotides. At least 2.5 million CDR3-containing paired-end reads were obtained from each sample. All of the RNA was converted into first-strand cDNA using the Mint cDNA synthesis kit, with a TRBC-specific oligonucleotide serving as the primer. After uracil-DNA glycosylase treatment, a first 18-cycle PCR used universal primers M1SS and BC2_uni_R on all cDNA. From the authors' description of their analysis: For normalization, 1 million high-quality reads, each with a distinct molecular identifier, were randomly selected from each sample. Instead of being binned into consensus sequences, reads with shared molecular identifiers were discarded. MiTCR, run with a Q25 quality threshold and the strictest error-elimination algorithm, handled CDR3 identification, clonotype clustering and error correction. A nonparametric unseen species model using Euler transformation provided a lower-bound estimate of total TCR beta diversity. Through fastp at Q25 and MiXCR, TCRdb rebuilt clones from the public reads, retaining in-frame beta chains. CDR3 protein duplicates are merged, each entry listing the most common genes and DNA. The V and J calls were determined by TCRdb, not by the authors. The sample contains approximately 1.5 million distinct CDR3 sequences, roughly 32% of them found a single time. The top ten clonotypes cover about 10% of the sample.

This entry comes from a study of blood T cells in healthy people across ages (dated by TCRdb to 2015 to 2017). For the study in its entirety: Template switching captured roughly one uniquely barcoded TCR beta cDNA molecule per two T cells in model experiments. Four age groups were formed from the donors: young (average roughly 15 years), middle-aged (around 40), aged (under 70) and long-lived (around 82). Two additional independent replicas of 1 million unique cDNA reads from the same blood draw were analyzed for two donors (one aged 18 to 29 and one aged 80 or older). Age-related changes in TCR beta repertoire diversity were measured in the study by deep sequencing normalized with unique cDNA molecular identifiers. To avoid experimental bias, donors of different ages were spread randomly across the sequencing lanes.

Systemically healthy Caucasian individuals from Russia, over 30 in total and aged roughly 6 to 90 years, were included as donors. Each donor gave ten milliliters of peripheral blood, collected into EDTA-treated Vacutainer tubes. Ficoll-Paque density-gradient centrifugation was used to isolate PBMCs, with at least 6 million per sample. Total RNA was extracted from PBMCs with Trizol reagent, with at least 6 micrograms obtained per sample. For every donor, flow cytometry on a PBMC aliquot measured the percentage of naive CD45RAhigh/CD27high T cells. Summary of the overall study and its limitations: Total diversity estimates from one million sequenced T cells were considered lower bounds and underestimates. The long-lived group showed more naive CD4+ T cells, fewer expanded clones and increased TCR diversity than the aged group, suggesting age selection. Since profiling was done on bulk unsorted PBMCs, naive and antigen-experienced compartments could not be conclusively compared. There was a strong correlation between observed TCR beta diversity and the percentage of naive T cells measured by flow cytometry. Observed TCR beta diversity per million T cells fell roughly linearly with age, and a significant reduction was already apparent by age around 39. The CMV infection status of donors was not known, potentially confounding age-related changes in expanded clonotypes.

Including cysteine and phenylalanine, the CDR3 has 15 amino acids. Solely the CDR3 DNA is kept, with 45 bases framed from the first base. Taken from the germline V gene, the CDR1 and CDR2 loops are SQVTM and ANQGSEA. The clonotype originates from a woman aged 25 to 45 in good health. The sample consisted of blood. The V gene is TRBV29-1 and the J gene is TRBJ2-1; the D gene remains uncertain. The CDR3 corresponds to CNVENPLSSYNEQFF. The DNA is TGCAACGTTGAAAACCCCCTAAGCTCCTACAATGAGCAGTTCTTC.